This is a list of T cell receptor beta chains from one sample in a study of type 1 regulatory T cells. Their antigens remain unidentified. TCRdb independently ran MiXCR on the reads; one entry per CDR3 protein. The table records tens of thousands of distinct CDR3 sequences, less than 65% of them present only once. The specimen was cultured non-Tr1 T cells, either the whole culture or a sorted T cell fraction (not recorded which). The origin of the receptors is a human donor in good health. The CDR3 runs from the conserved cysteine through the conserved F or W. The D gene is left open where the match is weak. The size entry is marked missing in some rows and otherwise reads once, few, many or a size class.

d_call	v_call	clone_size	j_call	cdr3_nt	cdr3_aa
-	TRBV6-5	few	TRBJ2-7	TGTGCCAGCAGCCGATCGGGACACAGCTCCTACGAGCAGTACTTC	CASSRSGHSSYEQYF
TRBD2	TRBV5-4	-	TRBJ2-7	TGTGCCAGCAGCTTGATGTGGGGCGGGAGGGGAGAAGGGGAGCAGTACTTC	CASSLMWGGRGEGEQYF
-	TRBV20-1	-	TRBJ2-1	TGCAGTGCTAGAGACCTCCTCTCGGATGAGCAGTTCTTC	CSARDLLSDEQFF
TRBD2	TRBV12-3/TRBV12-4	few	TRBJ2-1	TGTGCCAGCAGCCTCGCCGGGACTAGCGGAAACAATGAGCAGTTCTTC	CASSLAGTSGNNEQFF
-	TRBV7-9	-	TRBJ2-3	TGTGCCAGCAGCCCCGAGACAGATACGCAGTATTTT	CASSPETDTQYF
-	TRBV20-1	-	TRBJ2-3	TGCAGGGCCCTCGCGGACCCCCGGCTGGAGTGG	CRALADPRLEW
-	TRBV4-2	-	TRBJ1-1	TGTGCCAGCAGCCAAGATAGGGGGAACACTGAAGCTTTCTTT	CASSQDRGNTEAFF
TRBD2	TRBV11-1	-	TRBJ2-3	TGTGCCAGCAGCTTTAGCGGGACGTTCACAGATACGCAGTATTTT	CASSFSGTFTDTQYF
-	TRBV5-4	once	TRBJ2-1	TGTGCCAGCAGTTCCACAGGAGACGGGCAGTTCTTC	CASSSTGDGQFF
-	TRBV5-1	-	TRBJ2-2	TGCGCCAGCAGCTCCGGGACGCCCGACACCGGGGAGCTGTTTTTT	CASSSGTPDTGELFF
-	TRBV7-2	few	TRBJ1-2	TGTGCCAGCAGCCCGAGGACGGACGCTCCCGGCTACACCTTC	CASSPRTDAPGYTF
TRBD2	TRBV12-3/TRBV12-4	-	TRBJ2-1	TGTGCCAGCAGCATCAGACAAGGACTAGCGCCGAGGAATGAGCAGTTCTTC	CASSIRQGLAPRNEQFF
TRBD1	TRBV27	-	TRBJ1-1	TGTGCCAGCAGCCAAACAGGGGTGAACACTGAAGCTTTCTTT	CASSQTGVNTEAFF